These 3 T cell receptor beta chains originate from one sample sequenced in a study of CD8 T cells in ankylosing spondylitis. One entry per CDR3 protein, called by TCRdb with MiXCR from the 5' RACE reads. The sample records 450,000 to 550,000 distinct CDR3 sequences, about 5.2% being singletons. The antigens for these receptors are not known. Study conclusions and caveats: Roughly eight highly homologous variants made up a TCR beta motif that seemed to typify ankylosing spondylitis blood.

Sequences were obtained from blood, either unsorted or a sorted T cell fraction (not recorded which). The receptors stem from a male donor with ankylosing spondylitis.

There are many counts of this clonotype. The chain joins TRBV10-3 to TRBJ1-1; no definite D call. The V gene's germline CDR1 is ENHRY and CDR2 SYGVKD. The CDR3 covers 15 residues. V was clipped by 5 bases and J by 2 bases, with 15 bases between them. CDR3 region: CAISPVGVSNTEAFF. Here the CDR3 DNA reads TGTGCCATCAGTCCGGTCGGAGTCTCCAACACTGAAGCTTTCTTT.

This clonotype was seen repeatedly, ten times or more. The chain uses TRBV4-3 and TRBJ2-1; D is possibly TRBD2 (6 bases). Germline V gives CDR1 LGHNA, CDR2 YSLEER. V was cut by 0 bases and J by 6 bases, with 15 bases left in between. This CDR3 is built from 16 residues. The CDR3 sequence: CASSQDLGGKVNEQFF. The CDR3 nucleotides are TGCGCCAGCAGCCAAGATTTGGGCGGGAAGGTCAATGAGCAGTTCTTC.

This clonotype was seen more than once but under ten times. Here the CDR3 DNA reads TGTGCCAGCAGCTTAAGGCCTTCTGGGGCCAACGTCCTGACTTTC. The encoded protein is CASSLRPSGANVLTF. V usage is TRBV7-2 and J usage is TRBJ2-6, with D unresolved. V dropped 2 bases and J dropped 1 base, with 6 bases sitting between them. The V gene's germline CDR1 is SGHTA and CDR2 FQGNSA. The CDR3 totals 15 residues.